Listed here are 9 T cell receptor beta chains from one sample, sequenced in a study of cytomegalovirus exposure and HLA in healthy donors. PCR used 60 Vbeta primers and 13 Jbeta primers. Sequencing was performed with immunoSEQ multiplex PCR; in TCRdb, only in-frame clones are kept and a portion is missing. The repertoire holds 120,000 or so clones, with more than 65% as singletons. The sample comprised PBMCs. These receptors all come from a man between 18 and 35 years old in good health and CMV-seropositive.

The J gene is TRBJ1-1, the V gene TRBV19, with 9 positions matching TRBD1. CDR1 and CDR2 from the germline V gene are LNHDA and SQIVND (reference sequence). J lost 0 bases, V lost 1 base, and 3 bases had no gene match. This CDR3 has 16 residues. CDR3 region: CASSIGTGALNTEAFF. The CDR3 nucleotides read TGTGCCAGTAGTATAGGGACAGGGGCTCTGAACACTGAAGCTTTCTTT.

The chain couples TRBV5-6 to TRBJ2-7; possibly TRBD1 for D (6 bases). This CDR3 has 17 residues. Germline V gene lookup returns CDR1 SGHDT and CDR2 YYEEEE. Between the trimmed V and J ends, which lost 4 bases and 2 bases, there was a span of 22 bases. The CDR3 region is CASSPITGGQTTYEQYF. The DNA for the CDR3 is TGTGCCAGCAGCCCGATTACCGGCGGACAGACAACCTACGAGCAGTACTTC.

The chain is built from TRBV5-5 and TRBJ2-2; a weak D match, TRBD2 (6 bases). CDR1 and CDR2 from the germline V gene are SGHKS and YYEKEE (reference sequence). This CDR3 comprises 14 residues. The V end lost 8 bases, the J end lost 5 bases, and 16 bases lay between the germline ends. In nucleotides, the CDR3 is TGTGCCAGTAACACCCTCAGCGGGACCGGGGAGCTGTTTTTT. It encodes CASNTLSGTGELFF.

The rearrangement joins TRBV29-1 to TRBJ1-2; D gene ambiguous. Germline V gene lookup returns CDR1 SQVTM and CDR2 ANQGSEA. Trimming shortened V by 2 bases and J by 7 bases, and 8 bases separated the two germline ends. The CDR3 is made up of 11 amino acids. The DNA for the CDR3 is TGCAGCGTTGAATTGAGGTTTGGCTACACCTTC. This codes for CSVELRFGYTF. Using reference TRBV29-1 and TRBJ1-2 for the parts outside the CDR3, the full variable domain is SAVISQKPSRDICQRGTSLTIQCQVDSQVTMMFWYRQQPGQSLTLIATANQGSEATYESGFVIDKFPISRPNLTFSTLTVSNMSPEDSSIYLCSVELRFGYTFGSGTRLTVV.

The J gene is TRBJ1-5, the V gene TRBV27, with 7 bases that match TRBD1. With V trimmed by 6 bases and J by 2 bases, 4 bases remained unmatched. The CDR3 loop spans 14 amino acids. Germline assignment: CDR1 MNHEY and CDR2 SMNVEV (reference sequence). The CDR3 bases are TGTGCCAGCAGCCACAGGGGCGGCAATCAGCCCCAGCATTTT. This encodes CASSHRGGNQPQHF.

This clone has a handful of counts. V and J are TRBV13 and TRBJ1-2, with D unresolved. With 1 base removed from V and 0 bases from J, the gap between germline ends came to 6 bases. The germline CDR1 and CDR2 sequences are PRHDT and FYEKMQ (reference sequence). The length of the CDR3 is 14 residues. Here the CDR3 reads CASSLVSANYGYTF. The CDR3 bases are TGTGCCAGCAGCTTAGTGTCGGCTAACTATGGCTACACCTTC.

V is TRBV19 and J is TRBJ2-7; 8 bases are shared with TRBD1. The V and J ends lost 5 bases and 0 bases, in that order; junction bases with no gene match: 6. The germline CDR1 and CDR2 sequences are LNHDA and SQIVND (reference sequence). This CDR3 is built from 15 residues. The CDR3 DNA reads as TGTGCCAGTAGTCGGTTCGGGACAGGCTCCTACGAGCAGTACTTC. Translated: CASSRFGTGSYEQYF. Complete variable domain (other parts from reference TRBV19 and TRBJ2-7): DGGITQSPKYLFRKEGQNVTLSCEQNLNHDAMYWYRQDPGQGLRLIYYSQIVNDFQKGDIAEGYSVSREKKESFPLTVTSAQKNPTAFYLCASSRFGTGSYEQYFGPGTRLTVT.

The chain has TRBV14 and TRBJ1-6; 8 positions agree with TRBD1. Trimming removed 1 base from V and 7 bases from J; junction bases left unmatched: 3. Germline CDR1 reads SGHDN; CDR2 reads FVKESK. The CDR3 totals 15 residues. The CDR3 region has the DNA TGTGCCAGCAGCCAAGGACAGGGGTTGAATTCACCCCTCCACTTT. It translates to CASSQGQGLNSPLHF.

This clone was observed once. The chain has TRBV30 and TRBJ2-3; maybe TRBD2 (7 bases). There are 15 residues in the CDR3. Trimming took 0 bases from V and 0 from J, leaving 10 bases between them. The germline gives CDR1 GTSNPN, CDR2 SVGIG (reference sequence). The CDR3 spells CAWSVGGGSTDTQYF. DNA for the CDR3: TGTGCCTGGAGTGTAGGGGGGGGGAGCACAGATACGCAGTATTTT.